The 18 T cell receptor beta chains below come from one sample, sequenced in a study of blood T cell repertoires in COVID-19. TCRdb's table, derived via immunoSEQ multiplex PCR, lists solely in-frame clones and lacks some. This table holds approximately 200,000 clones, more than 70% found once. Sequencing was carried out using peripheral blood. All receptors derive from a woman in her 30s with acute or convalescent COVID-19.

V gene TRBV28 combines with J gene TRBJ2-3, with TRBD1 matching over 12 bases. The CDR3 loop spans 15 amino acids. With V trimmed by 8 bases and J by 11 bases, 14 bases remained unmatched. The V gene's germline CDR1 is MDHEN and CDR2 SYDVKM. CDR3 sequence reads: CASGNRDRGLRGQYF. CDR3 coding DNA: TGTGCCAGCGGTAACCGGGACAGGGGGCTACGTGGGCAGTATTTT.

DNA of the CDR3: TGTGCCACCAGTGATGCTACACTAGGTTTCGGCGAGCAGTACTTC. Translated, it gives CATSDATLGFGEQYF. This chain connects TRBV24-1 to TRBJ2-7, with TRBD2 as a possible D gene (5 bases). The germline gives CDR1 KGHDR, CDR2 SFDVKD. The CDR3 is made up of 15 amino acids. Between the trimmed V and J ends, which lost 3 bases and 6 bases, there was a span of 17 bases.

The table lists this clone with a count of one. V is TRBV6-5 and J is TRBJ2-2; possibly TRBD1 for D (5 bases). CDR1 MNHEY and CDR2 SVGAGI come from the germline V gene. With 7 bases removed from V and 4 bases from J, the gap between germline ends came to 7 bases. The CDR3 runs to 12 residues. The CDR3 loop reads CASTRGTGELFF. The CDR3 DNA sequence: TGTGCCAGCACTAGGGGCACCGGGGAGCTGTTTTTT.

V is TRBV9 and J is TRBJ2-3; TRBD1 might be the D (6 bases). This CDR3 spans 15 amino acids. Trimming cost V 5 bases and J 3 bases, with 16 bases left between them. The germline V gene has CDR1 SGDLS and CDR2 YYNGEE. The CDR3 loop reads CASRRGGEGTDTQYF. The CDR3 DNA reads as TGTGCCAGCAGACGTGGGGGCGAGGGGACAGATACGCAGTATTTT.

V gene TRBV30 combines with J gene TRBJ2-3; possibly TRBD2 for D (5 bases). Trimming took 5 bases from V and 4 from J, leaving 13 bases between them. The CDR3 sequence is 13 residues long. Germline V CDR1 and CDR2: GTSNPN, SVGIG (reference sequence). CDR3 DNA: TGTGCCTGGTCTCGAGGGAGTGCAGATACGCAGTATTTT. Its translation: CAWSRGSADTQYF.

The V and J genes are TRBV29-1 and TRBJ1-1; 7 positions agree with TRBD1. The germline V gene encodes CDR1 SQVTM and CDR2 ANQGSEA. V shed 7 bases and J 1 base; nucleotides not matched to a gene: 6. The CDR3 is 13 amino acids. The CDR3 spells CSAHTGANTEAFF. The CDR3 nucleotides read TGCAGCGCTCACACAGGGGCGAACACTGAAGCTTTCTTT.

The chain uses TRBV28 and TRBJ1-2; D is unresolved. The CDR3 runs 14 residues. Looked up from germline, CDR1 is MDHEN and CDR2 is SYDVKM. V shed 4 bases and J shed 8 bases, with 17 bases lying between them. CDR3 coding DNA: TGTGCCAGCAGTTATGGTGGGCTGCTCGGCGGCTACACCTTC. Translation gives CASSYGGLLGGYTF.

The V call is TRBV28, the J call TRBJ1-2, with 8 bases aligning to TRBD1. Germline V gene lookup returns CDR1 MDHEN and CDR2 SYDVKM. With V trimmed by 5 bases and J by 7 bases, 12 bases remained unmatched. The CDR3 totals 15 residues. In DNA form, the CDR3 reads TGTGCCAGCAGTACTACGCCCGGGACAGGAACTGGCTACACCTTC. It yields the protein CASSTTPGTGTGYTF.

Points on this clone: The junction shows a germline mismatch at one end, possibly a read error. The chain has TRBV7-9 and TRBJ2-1; D not resolved. The CDR3 is made up of 11 amino acids. Germline CDR1 SEHNR, CDR2 FQNEAQ (reference sequence). CDR3 in DNA: TGTGCCAGCAGTTTAGTATTTGAGCAGTTCTTC. Residues: CASSLVFEQFF.

For the CDR3, the DNA is TGTGCCAGCAGTGAATGGGGGCTTAATGAAAAACTGTTTTTT. This encodes CASSEWGLNEKLFF. This chain joins TRBV6-1 and TRBJ1-4; possible D gene TRBD1, 6 bases. CDR3 length: 14 residues. CDR1 MNHNS and CDR2 SASEGT come from the germline V gene. V gave up 2 bases and J gave up 4 bases, with 8 bases separating them.

This clone was seen once. The CDR3 loop reads CASKVRAFTEAFF. The CDR3 DNA reads TGTGCCAGCAAGGTGAGGGCTTTTACTGAAGCTTTCTTT. This chain connects TRBV28 to TRBJ1-1; D is undetermined. The CDR3 has 13 residues. Germline assignment: CDR1 MDHEN and CDR2 SYDVKM. The V end was cut by 7 bases, the J end by 5 bases, with 14 bases between.

The rearrangement uses TRBV4-1 and TRBJ2-1; TRBD1 agrees at 7 bases. CDR1 is MGHRA and CDR2 is YSYEKL in the germline V gene. V lost 0 bases to trimming and J lost 12 bases; unmatched junction nucleotides: 8. This CDR3 has 14 residues. CDR3: CASSQDDRQGMQFF. The CDR3 DNA reads TGCGCCAGCAGCCAAGACGATAGACAGGGAATGCAGTTCTTC.

CDR3 region: CASSIYSGTASYEQYF. CDR3 bases: TGTGCCAGCAGTATTTACTCCGGGACAGCTTCCTACGAGCAGTACTTC. The rearrangement uses TRBV28 and TRBJ2-7, with 7 bases lining up with TRBD1. This CDR3 comprises 16 residues. CDR1 MDHEN and CDR2 SYDVKM come from the germline V gene. V dropped 5 bases and J dropped 1; count of bases not matched to a gene: 11.

This chain links TRBV7-2 with TRBJ1-1; D is perhaps TRBD1 (6 bases). The CDR3 sequence is 14 residues long. V lost 4 bases, J lost 5 bases, and 14 bases lay in between. Germline V lookup: CDR1 SGHTA, CDR2 FQGNSA. As DNA, the CDR3 is TGTGCCAGCAGCTACGTACGAGGGGGAACTGAAGCTTTCTTT. Its protein is CASSYVRGGTEAFF.

The chain recombines TRBV7-9 with TRBJ1-3; 8 nucleotides match TRBD1. The germline V gene encodes CDR1 SEHNR and CDR2 FQNEAQ (reference sequence). V lost 2 bases, J lost 6 bases, and 9 bases stayed unmatched. The CDR3 covers 16 residues. This CDR3 reads CASSLHLGQGSNTIYF. As DNA, the CDR3 is TGTGCCAGCAGCTTACATCTCGGACAGGGATCAAACACCATATATTTT. Supplemented by reference TRBV7-9 and TRBJ1-3, the full variable domain reads DTGVSQNPRHKITKRGQNVTFRCDPISEHNRLYWYRQTLGQGPEFLTYFQNEAQLEKSRLLSDRFSAERPKGSFSTLEIQRTEQGDSAMYLCASSLHLGQGSNTIYFGEGSWLTVV.

The chain uses TRBV18 and TRBJ2-2; 9 positions match TRBD1. The length of the CDR3 is 15 residues. Germline CDR1 KGHSH, CDR2 LQKENI. Trimming cost V 2 bases and J 4 bases; bases outside gene matches: 2. CDR3 region: CASSPRDRATGELFF. CDR3 bases: TGTGCCAGCTCACCAAGGGACAGGGCCACCGGGGAGCTGTTTTTT.

About this clone: Because it lacks the conserved phenylalanine or tryptophan at the end, this CDR3 is likely a read error. It is unclear where the CDR3 begins or ends on the DNA, so no DNA is shown, and the CDR3 is as TCRdb lists it. The chain links TRBV5-7 to TRBJ2-7; TRBD1 reflects the table's D call only, with no check against the DNA. TRBV5-7 carries the ORF label, with uncertain function. The CDR3 length is 9 residues, termini included. CDR3 region: CASSLDRDG.

This sequence joins TRBV6-5 and TRBJ1-1; tentatively, D is TRBD1 (6 bases). Germline loops: CDR1 MNHEY, CDR2 SVGAGI. The CDR3 runs 11 residues. Trimming removed 5 bases from V and 7 bases from J, with 8 bases in between. DNA of the CDR3: TGTGCCAGCAGTCGACAGGTTGAAGCTTTCTTT. Encoded protein: CASSRQVEAFF.